This TCR beta chain is from a study of blood T cells in healthy people across ages. The CDR3 is 14 amino acids. Looked up from germline, CDR1 is SGHTA and CDR2 is FQGNSA. Trimming left V 5 bases short and J 0 bases short, with 7 bases between. The use of a sample-barcoded 5' primer and a J-beta primer mix characterized a second PCR of about 6 to 11 cycles. Each CDR3 protein gets one entry after TCRdb re-called the 5' RACE reads with MiXCR. The top ten hold 13% of the sample, which has 800,000 to 1,000,000 distinct CDR3 sequences, approximately 49% seen once. The chain combines TRBV7-2 with TRBJ1-4; D gene unclear. Specimen: blood. This TCR came from a man between 25 and 39 years old in good health. The CDR3 coding sequence is TGTGCCAGCAGCCTCCAATCAACTAATGAAAAACTGTTTTTT. This codes for CASSLQSTNEKLFF.